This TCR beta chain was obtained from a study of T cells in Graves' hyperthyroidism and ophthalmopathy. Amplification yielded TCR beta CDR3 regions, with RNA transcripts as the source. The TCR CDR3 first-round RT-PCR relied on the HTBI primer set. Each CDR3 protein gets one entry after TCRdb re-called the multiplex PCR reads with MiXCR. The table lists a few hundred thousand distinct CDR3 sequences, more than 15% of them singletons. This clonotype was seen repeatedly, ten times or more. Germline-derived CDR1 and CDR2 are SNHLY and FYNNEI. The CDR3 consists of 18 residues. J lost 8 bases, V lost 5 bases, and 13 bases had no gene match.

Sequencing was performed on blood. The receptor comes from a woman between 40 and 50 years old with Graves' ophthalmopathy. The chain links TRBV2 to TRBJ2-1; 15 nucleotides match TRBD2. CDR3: CASSQHLGLAGGPYEQFF. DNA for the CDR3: TGTGCCAGCAGTCAACACCTCGGACTAGCGGGGGGGCCTTATGAGCAGTTCTTC.